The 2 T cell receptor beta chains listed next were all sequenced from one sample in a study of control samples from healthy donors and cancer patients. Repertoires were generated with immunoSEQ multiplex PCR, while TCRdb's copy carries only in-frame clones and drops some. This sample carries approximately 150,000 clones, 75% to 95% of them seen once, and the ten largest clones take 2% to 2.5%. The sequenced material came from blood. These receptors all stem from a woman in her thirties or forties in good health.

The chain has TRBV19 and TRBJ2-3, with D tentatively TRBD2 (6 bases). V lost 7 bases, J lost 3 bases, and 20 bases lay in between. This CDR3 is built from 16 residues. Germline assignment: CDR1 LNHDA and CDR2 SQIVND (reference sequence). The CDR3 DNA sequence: TGTGCCAGTAAACGTCTGGAGGGTTCCAGGACAGATACGCAGTATTTT. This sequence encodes CASKRLEGSRTDTQYF.

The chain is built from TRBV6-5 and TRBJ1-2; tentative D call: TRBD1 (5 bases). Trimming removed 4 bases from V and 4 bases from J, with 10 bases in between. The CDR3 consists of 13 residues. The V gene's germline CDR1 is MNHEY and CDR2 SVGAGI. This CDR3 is CASSLRGTYGYTF. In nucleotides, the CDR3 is TGTGCCAGCAGTTTACGGGGCACCTATGGCTACACCTTC.